The clone carrying this T cell receptor (beta chain) was seen only once. Per the study methods: Nucleated cell counts were estimated from reference gene primer amplification. Profiling relied on immunoSEQ multiplex PCR, and the TCRdb table lists in-frame clones only, not all of them. V and J calls and clone size are as listed in that table; D and trimming were resolved from the DNA. The sample includes 150,000 to 200,000 clones, 83% seen only once; the top ten take 7.6%. Seattle patients were enrolled during active infection and followed longitudinally. The CDR3 length is 16 residues. In germline, CDR1 is SGHVS, CDR2 FNYEAQ. J was trimmed by 8 bases and V by 2 bases; bases with no gene match: 5. The data belong to a study of blood T cell repertoires in COVID-19. For the study at large: The United States, Italy and Spain provided the acute and convalescent COVID-19 samples. PBMCs, B-cell-depleted T cells, or T cells provided the cDNA or gDNA that made up the material.

The origin of this receptor is a woman aged 70 to 79 with COVID-19, enrolled during active disease. The specimen was peripheral blood. The V gene is TRBV7-6, the J gene TRBJ2-1; 14 bases map to TRBD2. CDR3 amino acids: CASSLSGTSGSDEQFF. CDR3 nucleotides: TGTGCCAGCAGCTTAAGCGGGACTAGCGGGAGCGATGAGCAGTTCTTC.